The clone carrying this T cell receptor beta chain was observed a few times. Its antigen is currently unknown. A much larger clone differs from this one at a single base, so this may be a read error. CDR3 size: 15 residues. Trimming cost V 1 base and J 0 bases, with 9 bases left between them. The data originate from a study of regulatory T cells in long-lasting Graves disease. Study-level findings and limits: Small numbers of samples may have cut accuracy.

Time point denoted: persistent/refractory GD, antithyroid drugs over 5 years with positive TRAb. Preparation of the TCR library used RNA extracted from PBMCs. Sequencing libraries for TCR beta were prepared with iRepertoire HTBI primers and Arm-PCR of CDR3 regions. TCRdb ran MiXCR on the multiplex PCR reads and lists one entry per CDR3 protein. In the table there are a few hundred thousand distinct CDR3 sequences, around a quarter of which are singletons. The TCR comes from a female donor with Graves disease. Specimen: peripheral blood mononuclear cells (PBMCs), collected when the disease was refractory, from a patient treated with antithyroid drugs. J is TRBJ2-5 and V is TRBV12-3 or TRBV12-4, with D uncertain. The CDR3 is CASSLGSEDQETQYF. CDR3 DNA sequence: TGTGCCAGCAGTTTAGGATCAGAGGACCAAGAGACCCAGTACTTC.